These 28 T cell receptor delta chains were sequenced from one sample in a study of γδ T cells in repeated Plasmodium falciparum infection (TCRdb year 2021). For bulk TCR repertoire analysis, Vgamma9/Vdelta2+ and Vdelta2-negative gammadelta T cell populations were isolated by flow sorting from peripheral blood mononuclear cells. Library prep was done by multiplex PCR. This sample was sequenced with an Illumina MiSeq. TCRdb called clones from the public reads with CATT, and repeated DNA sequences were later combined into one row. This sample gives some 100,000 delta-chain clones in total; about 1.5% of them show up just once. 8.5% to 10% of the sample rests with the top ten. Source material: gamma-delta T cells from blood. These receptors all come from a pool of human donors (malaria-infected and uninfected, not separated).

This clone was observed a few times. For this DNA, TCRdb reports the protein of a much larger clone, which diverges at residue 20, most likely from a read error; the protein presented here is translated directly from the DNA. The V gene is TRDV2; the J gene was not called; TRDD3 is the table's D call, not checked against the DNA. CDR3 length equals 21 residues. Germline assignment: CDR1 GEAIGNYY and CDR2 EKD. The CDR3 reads CACDTVPVGDKGQEYTDKLTF. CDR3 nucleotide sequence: TGTGCCTGTGACACCGTGCCGGTGGGGGATAAAGGGCAGGAGTACACCGATAAACTCACCTTT.

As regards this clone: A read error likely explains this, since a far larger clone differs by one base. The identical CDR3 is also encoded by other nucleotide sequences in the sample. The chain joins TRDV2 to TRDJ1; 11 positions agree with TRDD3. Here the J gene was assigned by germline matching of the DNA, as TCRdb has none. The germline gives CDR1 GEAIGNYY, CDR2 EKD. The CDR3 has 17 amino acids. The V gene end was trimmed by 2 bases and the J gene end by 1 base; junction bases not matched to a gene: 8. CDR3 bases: TGTGCCTGTGACAGTCTACTGGGGGATATATCCACCGATAAACTCATCTTT. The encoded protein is CACDSLLGDISTDKLIF.

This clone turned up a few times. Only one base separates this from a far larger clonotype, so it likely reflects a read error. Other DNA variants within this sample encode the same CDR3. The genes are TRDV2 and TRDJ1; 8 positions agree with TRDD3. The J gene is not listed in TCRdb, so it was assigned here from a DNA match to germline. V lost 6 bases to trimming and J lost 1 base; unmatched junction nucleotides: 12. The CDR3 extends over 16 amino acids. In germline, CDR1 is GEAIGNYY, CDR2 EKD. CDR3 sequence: CACHKRGYLPTDKLIF. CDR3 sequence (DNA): TGTGCCTGTCACAAGCGGGGATACCTCCCCACCGATAAACTCATCTTT.

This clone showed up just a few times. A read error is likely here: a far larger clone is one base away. CDR3 amino acids: CALGDLPLSDSLAAQLFF. In DNA form, the CDR3 reads TGTGCTCTTGGGGACCTACCCCTATCCGACTCTTTGGCAGCACAACTCTTCTTT. The chain is built from TRDV1 and TRDJ2, with D maybe TRDD2 (5 bases). TCRdb offers no J gene call, so here the DNA was matched to germline to obtain one. Germline V CDR1 and CDR2: TSWWSYY, QGS. This CDR3 contains 18 residues.

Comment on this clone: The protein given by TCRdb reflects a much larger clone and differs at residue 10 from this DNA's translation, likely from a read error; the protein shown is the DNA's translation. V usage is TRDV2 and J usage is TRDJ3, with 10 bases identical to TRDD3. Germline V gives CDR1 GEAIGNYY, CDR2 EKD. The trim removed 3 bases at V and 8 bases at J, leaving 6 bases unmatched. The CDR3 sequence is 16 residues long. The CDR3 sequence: CACDVLGDWYTRQMFF. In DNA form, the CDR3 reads TGTGCCTGTGACGTACTGGGGGATTGGTACACCCGACAGATGTTTTTC.

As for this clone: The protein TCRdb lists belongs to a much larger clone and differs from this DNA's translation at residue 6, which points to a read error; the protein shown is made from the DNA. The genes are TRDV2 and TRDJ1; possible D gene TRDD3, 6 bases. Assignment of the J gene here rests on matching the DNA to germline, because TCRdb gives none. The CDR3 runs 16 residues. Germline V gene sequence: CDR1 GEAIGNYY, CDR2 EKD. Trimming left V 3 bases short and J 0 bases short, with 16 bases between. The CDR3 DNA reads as TGTGCCTGTGACGGGTCAGTGGGGGCTTACACCGATAAACTCATCTTT. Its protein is CACDGSVGAYTDKLIF.

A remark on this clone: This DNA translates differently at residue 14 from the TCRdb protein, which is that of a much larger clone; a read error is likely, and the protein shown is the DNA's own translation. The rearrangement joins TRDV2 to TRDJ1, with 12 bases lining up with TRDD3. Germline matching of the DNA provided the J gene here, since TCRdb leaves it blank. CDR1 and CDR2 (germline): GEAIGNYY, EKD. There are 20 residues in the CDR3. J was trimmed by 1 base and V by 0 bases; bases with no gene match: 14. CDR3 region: CACDTGWGIRASQSTDKLIF. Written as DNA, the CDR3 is TGTGCCTGTGACACCGGCTGGGGGATACGCGCGTCCCAAAGCACCGATAAACTCATCTTT.

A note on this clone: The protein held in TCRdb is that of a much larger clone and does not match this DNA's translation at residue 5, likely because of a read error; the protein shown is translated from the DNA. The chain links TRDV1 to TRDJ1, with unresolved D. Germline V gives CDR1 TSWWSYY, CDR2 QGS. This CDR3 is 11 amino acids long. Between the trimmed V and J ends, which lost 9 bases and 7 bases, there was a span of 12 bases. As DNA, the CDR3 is TGTGCTCTCCTTATGCGGGGTAAACTCATCTTT. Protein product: CALLMRGKLIF.

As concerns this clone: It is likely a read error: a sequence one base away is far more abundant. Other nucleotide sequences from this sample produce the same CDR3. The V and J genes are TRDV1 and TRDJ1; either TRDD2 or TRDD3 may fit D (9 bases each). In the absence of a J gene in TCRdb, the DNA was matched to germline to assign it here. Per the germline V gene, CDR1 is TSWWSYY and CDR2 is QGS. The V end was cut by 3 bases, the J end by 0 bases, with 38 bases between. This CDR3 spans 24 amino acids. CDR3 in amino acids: CALGDALPSYQVLGDFGYTDKLIF. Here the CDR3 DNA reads TGTGCTCTTGGGGATGCACTTCCTTCCTACCAGGTACTGGGGGACTTCGGGTACACCGATAAACTCATCTTT.

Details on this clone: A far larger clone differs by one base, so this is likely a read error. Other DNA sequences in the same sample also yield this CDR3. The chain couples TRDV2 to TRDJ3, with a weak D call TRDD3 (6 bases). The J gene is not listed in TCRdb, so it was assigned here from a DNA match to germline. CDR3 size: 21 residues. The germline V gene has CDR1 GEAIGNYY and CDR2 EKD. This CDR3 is CACDTGGQPGDLSWDTRQMFF. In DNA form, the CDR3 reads TGCGCCTGTGACACCGGTGGTCAGCCTGGGGACCTCTCCTGGGACACCCGACAGATGTTTTTC.

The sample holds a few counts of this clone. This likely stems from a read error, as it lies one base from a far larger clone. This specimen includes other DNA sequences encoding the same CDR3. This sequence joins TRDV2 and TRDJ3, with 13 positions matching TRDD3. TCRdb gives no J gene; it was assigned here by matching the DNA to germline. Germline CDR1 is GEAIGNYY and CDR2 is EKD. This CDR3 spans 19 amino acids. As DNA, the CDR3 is TGTGCCTGTGTCCCCGTACTGGGGGATACGGGCTGGGACACTCGACAGATGTTTTTC. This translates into CACVPVLGDTGWDTRQMFF.

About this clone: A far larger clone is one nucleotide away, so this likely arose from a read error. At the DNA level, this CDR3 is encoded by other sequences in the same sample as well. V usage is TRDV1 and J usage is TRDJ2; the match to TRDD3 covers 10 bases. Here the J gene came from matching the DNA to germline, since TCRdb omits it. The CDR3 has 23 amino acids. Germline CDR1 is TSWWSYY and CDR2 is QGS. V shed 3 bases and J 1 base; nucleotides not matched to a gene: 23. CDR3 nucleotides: TGTGCTCTTGGGGATCTAAGTCTTCCTAGTCAGACTGGGGGATGTAATTTGACAGCACAACTCTTCTTT. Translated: CALGDLSLPSQTGGCNLTAQLFF.

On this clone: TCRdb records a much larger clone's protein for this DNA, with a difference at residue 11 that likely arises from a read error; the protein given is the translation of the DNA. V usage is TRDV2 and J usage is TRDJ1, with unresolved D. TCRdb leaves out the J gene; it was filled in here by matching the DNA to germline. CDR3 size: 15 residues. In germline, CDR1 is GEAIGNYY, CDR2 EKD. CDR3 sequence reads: CACDTGAAYTNKLIF. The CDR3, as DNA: TGTGCCTGTGACACCGGAGCCGCGTACACCAATAAACTCATCTTT.

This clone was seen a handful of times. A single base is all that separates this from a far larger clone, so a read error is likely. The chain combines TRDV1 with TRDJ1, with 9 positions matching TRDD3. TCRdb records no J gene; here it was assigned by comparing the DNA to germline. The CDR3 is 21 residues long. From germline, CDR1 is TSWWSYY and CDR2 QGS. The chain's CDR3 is CALGELTFLPYWGTPHDKLIF. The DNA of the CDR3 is TGCGCTCTTGGGGAACTAACCTTCCTTCCGTACTGGGGGACGCCTCACGATAAACTCATCTTT.

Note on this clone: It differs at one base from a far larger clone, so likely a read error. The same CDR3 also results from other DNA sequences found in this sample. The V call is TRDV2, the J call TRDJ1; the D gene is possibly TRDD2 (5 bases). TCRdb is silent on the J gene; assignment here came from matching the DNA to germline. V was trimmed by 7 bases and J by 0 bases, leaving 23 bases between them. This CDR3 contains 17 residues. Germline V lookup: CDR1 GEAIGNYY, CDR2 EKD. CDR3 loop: CACDSPFSPTYTDKLIF. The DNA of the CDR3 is TGTGCCTGCGACTCTCCCTTCTCGCCCACTTACACCGATAAACTCATCTTT.

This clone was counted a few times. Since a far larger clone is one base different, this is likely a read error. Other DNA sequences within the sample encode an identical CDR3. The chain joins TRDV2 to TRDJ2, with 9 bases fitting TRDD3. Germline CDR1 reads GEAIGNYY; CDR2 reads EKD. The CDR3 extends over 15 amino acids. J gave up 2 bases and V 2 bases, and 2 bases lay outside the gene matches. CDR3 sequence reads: CACDILGDLTAQLFF. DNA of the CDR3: TGTGCCTGTGACATACTGGGGGACTTGACAGCACAACTCTTCTTT.

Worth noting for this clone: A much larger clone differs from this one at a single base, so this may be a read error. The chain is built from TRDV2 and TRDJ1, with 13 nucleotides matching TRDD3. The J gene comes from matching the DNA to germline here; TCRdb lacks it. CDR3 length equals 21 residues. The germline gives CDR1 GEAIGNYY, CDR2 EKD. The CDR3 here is CACDRIPTGHWGIRVTDKLIF. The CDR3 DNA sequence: TGCGCCTGTGACCGCATTCCTACGGGGCACTGGGGGATACGCGTTACCGATAAACTCATCTTT.

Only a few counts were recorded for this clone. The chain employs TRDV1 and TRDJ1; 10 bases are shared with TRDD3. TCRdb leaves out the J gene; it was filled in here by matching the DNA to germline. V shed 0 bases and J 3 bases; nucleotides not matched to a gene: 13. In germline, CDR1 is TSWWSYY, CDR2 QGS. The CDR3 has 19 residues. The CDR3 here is CALGELCRLPWGIADKLIF. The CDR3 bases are TGTGCTCTTGGGGAACTGTGTAGGCTACCCTGGGGGATAGCCGATAAACTCATCTTT.

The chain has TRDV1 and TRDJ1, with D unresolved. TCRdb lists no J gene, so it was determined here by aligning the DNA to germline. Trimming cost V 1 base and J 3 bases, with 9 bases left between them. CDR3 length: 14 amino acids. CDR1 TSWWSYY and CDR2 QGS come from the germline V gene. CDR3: CALGEQRRPDKLIF. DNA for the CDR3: TGTGCTCTTGGGGAACAACGGCGGCCCGATAAACTCATCTTT.

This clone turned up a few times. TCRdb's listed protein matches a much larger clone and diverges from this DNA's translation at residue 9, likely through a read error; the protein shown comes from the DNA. The CDR3 here is CALGARPLHNSLGDTGYTDKLIF. DNA for the CDR3: TGTGCTCTTGGGGCTCGGCCTCTTCATAATAGTCTGGGGGATACGGGTTATACCGATAAACTCATCTTT. The V and J genes are TRDV1 and TRDJ1, with TRDD3 identical over 12 bases. TCRdb gives no J gene; it was assigned here by matching the DNA to germline. With 4 bases clipped from V and 2 bases from J, the junction kept 26 bases outside the gene matches. CDR3 size: 23 residues. Germline values: CDR1 TSWWSYY, CDR2 QGS.

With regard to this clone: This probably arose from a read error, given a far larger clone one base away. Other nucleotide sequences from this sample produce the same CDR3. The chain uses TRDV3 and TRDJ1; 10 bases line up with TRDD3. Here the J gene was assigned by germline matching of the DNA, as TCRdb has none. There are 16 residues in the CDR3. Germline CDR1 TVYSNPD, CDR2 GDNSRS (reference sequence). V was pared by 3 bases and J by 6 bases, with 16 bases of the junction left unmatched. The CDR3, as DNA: TGTGCCTTGATCCGTCCGACTGGGGGATTCCCGAATAAACTCATCTTT. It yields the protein CALIRPTGGFPNKLIF.

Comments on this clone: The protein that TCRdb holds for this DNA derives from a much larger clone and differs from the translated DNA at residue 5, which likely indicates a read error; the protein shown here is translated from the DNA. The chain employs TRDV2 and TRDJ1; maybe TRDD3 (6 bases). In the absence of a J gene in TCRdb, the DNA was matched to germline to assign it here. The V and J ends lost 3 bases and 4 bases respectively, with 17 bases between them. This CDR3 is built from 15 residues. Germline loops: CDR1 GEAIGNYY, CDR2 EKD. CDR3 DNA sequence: TGTGCCTGTGACCCCCGATACGCCGGGGGCGATAAACTCATCTTT. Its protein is CACDPRYAGGDKLIF.

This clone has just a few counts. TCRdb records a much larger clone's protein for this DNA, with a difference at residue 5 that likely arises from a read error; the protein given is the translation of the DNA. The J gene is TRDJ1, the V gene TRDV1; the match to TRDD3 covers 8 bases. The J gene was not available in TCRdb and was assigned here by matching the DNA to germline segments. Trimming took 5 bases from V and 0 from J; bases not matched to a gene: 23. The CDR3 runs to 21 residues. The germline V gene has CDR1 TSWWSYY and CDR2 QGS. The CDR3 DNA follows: TGTGCTCTTGGGAAATTGGCCTTCCCGAATACTGGGGGCACTTACACCGATAAACTCATCTTT. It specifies CALGKLAFPNTGGTYTDKLIF.

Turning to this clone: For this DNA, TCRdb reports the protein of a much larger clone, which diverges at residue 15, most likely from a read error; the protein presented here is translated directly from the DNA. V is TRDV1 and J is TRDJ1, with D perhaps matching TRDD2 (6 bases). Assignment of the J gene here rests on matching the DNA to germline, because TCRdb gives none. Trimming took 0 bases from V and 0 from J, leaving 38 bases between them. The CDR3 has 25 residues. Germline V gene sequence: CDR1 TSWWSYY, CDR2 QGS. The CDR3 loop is CALGELYPTFYPPGGTPKYTDKLIF. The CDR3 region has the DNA TGTGCTCTTGGGGAACTCTATCCTACGTTTTACCCCCCGGGGGGTACTCCAAAATACACCGATAAACTCATCTTT.

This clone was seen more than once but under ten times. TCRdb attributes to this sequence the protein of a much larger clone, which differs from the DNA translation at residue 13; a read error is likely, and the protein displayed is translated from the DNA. The CDR3 DNA sequence: TGTGCTCTTGGGGAACCAGCTAACGTCCTCCACATACGGGGTCCCGATAAACTCATCTTT. Amino acids: CALGEPANVLHIRGPDKLIF. The chain links TRDV1 to TRDJ1; D perhaps matches TRDD3 (5 bases). The J gene comes from matching the DNA to germline here; TCRdb lacks it. CDR3 length equals 20 residues. Germline loops: CDR1 TSWWSYY, CDR2 QGS. The V end was cut by 1 base, the J end by 3 bases, with 27 bases between.

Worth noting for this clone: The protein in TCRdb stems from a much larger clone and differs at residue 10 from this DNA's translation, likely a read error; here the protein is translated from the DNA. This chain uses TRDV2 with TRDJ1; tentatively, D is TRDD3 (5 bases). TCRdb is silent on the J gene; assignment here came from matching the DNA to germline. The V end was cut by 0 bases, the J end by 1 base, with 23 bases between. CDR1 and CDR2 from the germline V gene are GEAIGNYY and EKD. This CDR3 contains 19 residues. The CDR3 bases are TGTGCCTGTGACACCGGCGTAGCTACCCCGGGGACCTCCACCGATAAACTCATCTTT. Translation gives CACDTGVATPGTSTDKLIF.

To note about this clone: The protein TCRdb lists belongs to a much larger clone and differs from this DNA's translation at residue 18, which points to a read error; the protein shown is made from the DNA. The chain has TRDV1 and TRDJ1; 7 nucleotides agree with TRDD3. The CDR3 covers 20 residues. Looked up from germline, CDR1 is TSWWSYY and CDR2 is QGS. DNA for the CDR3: TGTGCTCTTGGGTCGGGCCTTCTCCCTGTACTGGGGTTATACACCGATAAACCCATCTTT. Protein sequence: CALGSGLLPVLGLYTDKPIF.

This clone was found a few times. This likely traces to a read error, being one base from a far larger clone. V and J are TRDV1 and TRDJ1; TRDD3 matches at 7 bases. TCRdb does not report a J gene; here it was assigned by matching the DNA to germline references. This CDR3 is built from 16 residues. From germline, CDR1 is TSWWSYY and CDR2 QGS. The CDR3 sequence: CALWTRSWGFTDKLIF. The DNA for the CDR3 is TGTGCCCTTTGGACACGATCCTGGGGGTTCACCGATAAACTCATCTTT.